This T cell receptor (beta chain) comes out of a study of cytomegalovirus exposure and HLA in healthy donors listed by TCRdb under 2017. Turning to the overall study: An earlier analysis of several hundred of the donors reported 276 Gb of sequence data and about 120 million unique TCR beta sequences obtained from about 170 million T cells. Of the 300 to 500 genotyped donors, 70% to 90% were placed in the genetic ancestry cluster associated with self-reported Caucasian donors. In the later analysis, no new phenotypic data were used to find candidate immune exposures; instead, reliance was placed on TCR beta sequences and their occurrence across donors. Both class I and class II loci were covered by HLA typing, at four-digit resolution. Across some 400 genotyped donors of the cohort, an average of roughly 200,000 unique TCR beta nucleotide sequences per donor were sequenced, and roughly 20% of those sequences were non-productive. Typing coverage differed by locus: A, B, C, DRB1 and DQB1 were typed in about 620-630 donors, DQA1 in roughly 500, DPA1 in some 600, and DPB1 in 450 to 490. All discovery cohort repertoires had been generated using a single sequencing platform. In addition to the first cohort of roughly 670 subjects, a separate validation cohort of 120 different subjects was used. Genome-wide SNP genotypes for about 65% of the roughly 670 donors were used in a later genetic analysis, which treated that subset as a discovery cohort. The study combined high-throughput TCR immunosequencing, statistical association of individual TCRs with disease status, and machine learning to predict cytomegalovirus infection status. A later analysis re-analyzed previously published TCR beta repertoires from 600 to 850 donors and added high-resolution HLA genotyping to study TCR occurrence patterns. Because of strong linkage in the cohort, roughly five DR-DQ haplotypes were treated as single units for association and clustering. Donor age, sex, ethnicity and CMV serostatus were compiled alongside the repertoire data. The study aimed to test whether signatures of past pathogen exposure could be identified by cataloging public T cell receptors. An earlier analysis of approximately 580 of the donors used high-throughput TCR beta sequencing to judge whether each TCR beta V gene segment behaved as functional or pseudogenic. Using immunosequencing, the study profiled T cell repertoires from around 670 subjects and related those repertoires to cytomegalovirus serostatus. An early release covering approximately 600 HLA-typed donors comprised approximately 290 gigabases of sequencing data and 65 million to 100 million unique TCR sequences.

Receptors were amplified or captured by the immunoSEQ multiplex PCR assay. For the multiplex PCR, a mixture combining 60 forward primers for TCR Vbeta segments and 13 reverse primers for TCR Jbeta segments was used. Amplification of the CDR3 region of rearranged TCR beta genes was performed with a multiplex PCR assay on genomic DNA. The amplified TCR beta libraries were sequenced on the Illumina HiSeq System as 87-base-pair reads. On the authors' methods: Across the roughly 640 repertoires, a later analysis counted tens of millions of unique TCR beta chains, roughly 11 million of which were shared by at least two donors. Raw reads were error-corrected and collapsed into unique sequences with a nearest-neighbor algorithm that merged closely related sequences to remove PCR and sequencing errors. V, D and J gene segments were assigned by aligning CDR3 sequences to IMGT reference sequences. For a sequence to be retained, a match of at least six nucleotides to both a V gene segment and a J gene segment was required. A rearrangement was called productive if the CDR3 had no stop codons and remained in frame with V and J, and every other rearrangement was called non-productive. Following IMGT convention, CDR3 was defined as the stretch from the second conserved V-encoded cysteine to the conserved J-encoded phenylalanine. Sequences without an unambiguous match to a single V gene segment were excluded from the earlier analysis of 450 to 750 of the donors. In an earlier analysis of around 590 of the donors, a V segment was called functional when productive rearrangements were above 56.7%, and segregating when the standard deviation between donors exceeded 5%. To diagnose cytomegalovirus status from the catalog of TCR beta chain sequences, a statistical classification framework was built. V and J gene assignment, in a later analysis, came from comparing TCR nucleotide sequences with IMGT/GENE-DB human TR gene sequences. The TCRdist pipeline was used in a later analysis to assign CDR3 sequences and most-parsimonious VDJ recombination scenarios. A later analysis defined each TCR beta chain by its CDR3 amino acid sequence plus V-gene family, and excluded reads lacking a unique V-gene family. As a way to deal with suspected cross-contamination and a sequencing artifact, a later analysis dropped nearly 600 nucleotide sequences that were highly shared and had low generation probability. A later analysis calculated a clonal expansion index for each public chain from normalized within-repertoire ranks of inferred template counts. Generation probabilities in a later analysis came from a VDJ recombination model fitted to out-of-frame rearrangements, and those results were checked against IGoR. A later analysis scored TCR-TCR, TCR-HLA and TCR-CMV co-occurrence with hypergeometric tests, applying a repertoire-size bias correction to TCR pairs. A later analysis estimated false discovery rates by permuting HLA or CMV assignments 20 times. In a later analysis, co-occurring TCRs were grouped with DBSCAN, and TCRdist sequence similarity was added when clustering was performed within HLA-allele-positive subsets. For co-occurrence clustering, repertoires with fewer than 30,000 or more than 120,000 public chains were excluded, along with a handful of repertoires with anomalous nucleotide sharing. Not all clones reach the TCRdb copy of this immuneACCESS table, which keeps in-frame sequences only. Checked studies attribute under half of the gap to unresolved V genes and leave the rest unexplained. That table gives V, J and clone size, and the DNA gave D and trimming. The sample profile shows roughly 110,000 clones; 75% of them were found once. Together, the top ten hold 2.5% to 3% of the sample.

Findings and caveats that apply to the study as a whole: In a later analysis, most CMV-associated TCR beta chains were found to appear HLA-restricted, with HLA associations seemingly driven largely by CMV exposure. In the study, some 160 TCR beta chains were listed as associated with cytomegalovirus. A later analysis found that TCR association rates varied across HLA loci, with DRB1 alleles showing the most associated TCRs and HLA-C alleles the fewest. Roughly uniform sequencing depth across donors was assumed in presence/absence analyses, although this assumption may not hold. In a later analysis, around 17,000 TCR beta sequences were associated with specific HLA alleles at a false discovery rate of 0.05. The classifier was reported to diagnose cytomegalovirus status with high specificity and sensitivity in both the original and validation cohorts. A further reported finding was that TCR beta sequences accurately predicted the HLA-A and HLA-B alleles for most subjects in the first cohort. According to a later genetic analysis, donors in an Asian-associated ancestry cluster had fewer N-insertions in productive TCRs than the approximately 690-donor mean. The authors suggested that the approach could potentially be extended to other disease states and immunological phenotypes. An earlier analysis of around 540 of the donors showed that most TCR beta V segments appeared in productive rearrangements either about 87% or about 30% of the time, which broadly matched IMGT annotations. The earlier analysis of 587 of the donors excluded over 15 rarely observed V segments, including chromosome 9 orphons, because counts were too low. A cluster of highly shared sequence variants was judged likely to represent a technical artifact of the sequencing pipeline. In vitro tests confirmed that a few of the cytomegalovirus-associated TCR beta chains recognize cytomegalovirus antigens. This cohort had only TCR beta chains sequenced, and the lack of alpha or paired-chain data limited which features could be detected. For the cohort, immune exposure information was limited to CMV serostatus. Assigning TCR associations to individual alleles was difficult when HLA alleles, especially DR and DQ, strongly co-occurred. Across donors, most TCR sequences were observed very rarely, whereas some public TCRs were present in many individuals. A later genetic analysis associated a missense DCLRE1C variant with V-gene and J-gene trimming of TCR beta chains, and an independent cohort replicated the association. Because the 87-base-pair reads could not distinguish some IMGT-functional V segments, including TRBV6-2 and TRBV6-3, those segments were excluded. HLA typing was unavailable for some donors at each locus, so association tests used only the typed subset. In a later analysis, HLA-associated TCR beta chains showed more clonal expansion and lower generation probabilities than non-associated chains that were equally common. Several of the top co-occurrence clusters appeared to be linked to parvovirus B19, influenza, CMV and Epstein-Barr virus, according to a later analysis. Correlated functional status among segregating V segments might be attributable to linkage disequilibrium, but an unknown experimental factor could not be ruled out.

This clone has only one observation. The antigen this receptor binds is unknown. Base qualities are missing; no much larger clone stands one base away. The cohort comprised some 700 healthy bone marrow donors. At the time of sampling, all cohort members were nominally healthy, though unrecorded immune exposures were likely present. The donor tested CMV seropositive, placing the donor among the roughly 300 seropositive members of the cohort. Every donor gave a peripheral blood sample, and the peripheral blood mononuclear cells from that sample were used for TCR beta sequencing. The Qiagen DNeasy Blood Extraction Kit was used to extract genomic DNA from the blood cell samples. From the cysteine up to the phenylalanine, the CDR3 has a length of 16 residues. Only the CDR3 part of the read is kept: 48 bases, read in frame from the first base. V and J are truncated by 4 bases and 0 bases respectively, leaving an intervening sequence of 15 bases. Taken from the germline V gene, the CDR1 and CDR2 loops are SQVTM and ANQGSEA.

The sequence joins TRBV29-1 to TRBJ2-2; perhaps TRBD1 is the D gene, with 6 bases matching. The sequence was collected from a male donor in good health and CMV-seropositive. The specimen was PBMCs. The DNA reads as follows: TGCAGCGTTGGCCCCTTACAGGGTCCGAACACCGGGGAGCTGTTTTTT. It is translated as CSVGPLQGPNTGELFF.